These 24 T cell receptor beta chains were sequenced from one sample in a study (dated by TCRdb to about 2015). The method behind the library was 5' RACE. TCRdb shows the sequencer as Illumina MiSeq. Using fastp trimming at Q25 and MiXCR clonotype assembly, TCRdb reanalyzed the public sequencing data and kept in-frame beta chains. Under each unique CDR3 protein, matching rows form one entry showing the most common genes and DNA. This sample has under 60,000 distinct CDR3 sequences in its table, and 28% of those were observed once. Roughly 1.9% of the sample is held by the ten biggest clonotypes. Input material: naive CD4+ T cells sorted from blood. What the cell subset or site label conveys for this sample: naive CD4+ T cells, CD4+CD45RA+CD25-. These receptors all stem from a female donor with breast cancer.

This sequence joins TRBV20-1 and TRBJ2-2, with 7 positions matching TRBD2. Losses at the gene ends were 0 bases for V and 3 bases for J; bases not matched to a gene: 10. From germline, CDR1 is DFQATT and CDR2 SNEGSKA (reference sequence). CDR3 length: 17 amino acids. The CDR3 nucleotides are TGCAGTGCTAGAGATCCGACTAGCAGGTCCCACACCGGGGAGCTGTTTTTT. It specifies CSARDPTSRSHTGELFF.

This rearrangement joins TRBV6-1 to TRBJ2-3; 13 nucleotides line up with TRBD2. Trimming cost V 2 bases and J 3 bases; bases outside gene matches: 8. Germline loops: CDR1 MNHNS, CDR2 SASEGT. The CDR3 contains 18 residues. CDR3: CASSERLAGGRGTDTQYF. The CDR3 coding sequence is TGTGCCAGCAGTGAACGACTAGCGGGAGGCCGTGGAACAGATACGCAGTATTTT.

V is TRBV12-3 or TRBV12-4 and J is TRBJ1-1, with TRBD1 matching 12 bases. J lost 11 bases, V lost 4 bases, and 8 bases had no gene match. This CDR3 has 14 amino acids. Here the CDR3 reads CASSYSGTGGMAFF. The CDR3 bases are TGTGCCAGCAGTTATTCCGGGACAGGGGGCATGGCTTTCTTT.

The chain is built from TRBV12-3 or TRBV12-4 and TRBJ2-7; possibly TRBD2 for D (6 bases). CDR3 length: 12 amino acids. V lost 7 bases and J lost 6, with 13 bases in between. The CDR3 DNA reads TGTGCCAGCACCGACGCCGGGGGCGAGCAGTACTTC. Translated, it gives CASTDAGGEQYF.

This clonotype came up a few times. V and J are TRBV7-3 and TRBJ2-1; D is possibly TRBD2 (5 bases). The CDR3 spans 14 residues. The V gene lost 0 bases and the J gene lost 3 bases, with 6 bases spanning the gap. CDR1 and CDR2 (germline): SGHTA, FQGTGA. The CDR3: CASSLTGSYNEQFF. CDR3 in DNA: TGTGCCAGCAGCTTAACGGGGAGCTACAATGAGCAGTTCTTC.

The chain employs TRBV18 and TRBJ2-3; D unresolved. Germline V gene sequence: CDR1 KGHSH, CDR2 LQKENI. The CDR3 is 14 amino acids. Trimming removed 4 bases at V and 2 bases at J, with 10 bases between. The CDR3 DNA is TGTGCCAGCTCACGCAGTACTACCACAGATACGCAGTATTTT. Amino acids: CASSRSTTTDTQYF.

This clonotype has just a few counts. The chain recombines TRBV12-3 or TRBV12-4 with TRBJ1-1; D is undetermined. The CDR3 spans 11 residues. The V end lost 10 bases, the J end lost 8 bases, and 14 bases lay between the germline ends. The CDR3 reads CANLRIREAFF. The DNA for the CDR3 is TGTGCCAACCTCAGGATCCGAGAAGCTTTCTTT.

There are a few counts of this clonotype. The chain has TRBV5-6 and TRBJ2-3, with D possibly TRBD2 on 7 matching bases. The V gene lost 0 bases and the J gene lost 6 bases, with 14 bases spanning the gap. This CDR3 has 15 residues. From germline, CDR1 is SGHDT and CDR2 YYEEEE. The CDR3 reads CASSLDGGAWDTQYF. The DNA for the CDR3 is TGTGCCAGCAGCTTGGATGGGGGGGCCTGGGATACGCAGTATTTT.

The V gene is TRBV20-1, the J gene TRBJ2-1; 11 nucleotides align to TRBD1. Looked up from germline, CDR1 is DFQATT and CDR2 is SNEGSKA (reference sequence). This CDR3 has 15 amino acids. The J segment lost 7 bases and the V segment lost 5 bases, leaving 10 bases of the junction unmatched. In DNA, the CDR3 is TGCAGTGCTCCCCATCCGGGACAGGGGGGAAATGAGCAGTTCTTC. It translates to CSAPHPGQGGNEQFF.

This sequence joins TRBV6-2 or TRBV6-3 and TRBJ1-5; D is perhaps TRBD1 (6 bases). The CDR3 covers 14 residues. Trimming stripped 6 bases from V and 5 bases from J, with 14 bases between. The germline V gene has CDR1 MNHEY and CDR2 SVGEGT. In DNA form, the CDR3 reads TGTGCCAGCAGAAACACAGGGTCGGATCAGCCCCAGCATTTT. Its translation: CASRNTGSDQPQHF.

The rearrangement links TRBV12-3 or TRBV12-4 to TRBJ1-1; D is unresolved. V was cut by 4 bases and J by 0 bases, with 18 bases left in between. The CDR3 totals 17 residues. The CDR3 DNA sequence: TGTGCCAGCAGTTGGATCGGCTGGCGAACCTTGAACACTGAAGCTTTCTTT. It translates to CASSWIGWRTLNTEAFF.

This clonotype has only a few counts. This chain connects TRBV30 to TRBJ1-5; D call uncertain. CDR1 GTSNPN and CDR2 SVGIG come from the germline V gene (reference sequence). CDR3 length: 14 amino acids. Trimming took off 6 bases at V and 9 bases at J, with 21 bases between the two ends. CDR3 sequence: CACTPGRSGGPQHF. The CDR3 DNA reads TGTGCCTGCACTCCCGGACGGTCCGGTGGGCCCCAGCATTTT.

This clonotype occurred a few times. The V call is TRBV4-2, the J call TRBJ1-2, with unresolved D. CDR1 LGHNA and CDR2 YNFKEQ come from the germline V gene. V was shortened by 0 bases and J by 3 bases, with 11 bases between the two germline ends. The CDR3 is 15 amino acids. Written as DNA, the CDR3 is TGTGCCAGCAGCCAAGAAGGCCAGAACTACTATGGCTACACCTTC. Protein: CASSQEGQNYYGYTF.

This clonotype appeared a few times. V is TRBV7-2 and J is TRBJ2-1; 9 nucleotides align to TRBD1. V was clipped by 1 base and J by 10 bases; unmatched bases: 5. The CDR3 spans 14 residues. Germline V CDR1 and CDR2: SGHTA, FQGNSA. The DNA of the CDR3 is TGTGCCAGCAGCTTAGGCCACAGGGGGCAGGAGCAGTTCTTC. Translation: CASSLGHRGQEQFF. Filled out from reference TRBV7-2 and TRBJ2-1, the complete variable domain reads GAGVSQSPSNKVTEKGKDVELRCDPISGHTALYWYRQSLGQGLEFLIYFQGNSAPDKSGLPSDRFSAERTGGSVSTLTIQRTQQEDSAVYLCASSLGHRGQEQFFGPGTRLTVL.

In this sample, this clonotype turned up a few times. J is TRBJ2-5 and V is TRBV28; the match to TRBD1 covers 7 bases. The CDR3 runs 12 residues. V was pared by 6 bases and J by 5 bases, with 3 bases of the junction left unmatched. Germline V gene lookup returns CDR1 MDHEN and CDR2 SYDVKM. The CDR3 reads CASSDRVETQYF. CDR3 nucleotides: TGTGCCAGCAGCGACAGGGTGGAGACCCAGTACTTC.

The chain links TRBV4-1 to TRBJ1-4; 9 bases are a match to TRBD1. With V trimmed by 0 bases and J by 6 bases, 5 bases remained unmatched. The germline CDR1 and CDR2 sequences are MGHRA and YSYEKL. CDR3 length equals 16 residues. CDR3 protein: CASSQDERTGDEKLFF. In nucleotides, the CDR3 is TGCGCCAGCAGCCAAGATGAGAGGACAGGGGATGAAAAACTGTTTTTT.

This clonotype was observed many times. This chain links TRBV7-2 with TRBJ2-3; D is ambiguous. Germline CDR1 SGHTA, CDR2 FQGNSA. Trimming removed 5 bases from V and 6 bases from J, with 12 bases in between. The CDR3 extends over 13 amino acids. The CDR3 coding sequence is TGTGCCAGCAGCCCCCGCGTGGGGGATACGCAGTATTTT. This gives the protein CASSPRVGDTQYF.

This chain connects TRBV5-4 to TRBJ1-5; D is uncertain. This CDR3 spans 13 amino acids. Trimming removed 4 bases from V and 4 bases from J, with 9 bases in between. CDR1 and CDR2 from the germline V gene are SGHNT and YYREEE (reference sequence). Here the CDR3 reads CASSPDVNQPQHF. The CDR3 DNA reads as TGTGCCAGCAGCCCGGACGTGAATCAGCCCCAGCATTTT.

The rearrangement uses TRBV2 and TRBJ1-2; TRBD1 matches 8 bases. Germline assignment: CDR1 SNHLY and CDR2 FYNNEI. The CDR3 runs 16 residues. V was pared by 0 bases and J by 3 bases, with 6 bases of the junction left unmatched. Here the CDR3 reads CASSEALGQGDYGYTF. The DNA of the CDR3 is TGTGCCAGCAGTGAAGCGCTTGGACAGGGCGACTATGGCTACACCTTC.

This clonotype occurred a few times. The chain combines TRBV6-5 with TRBJ1-2; a possible D gene is TRBD1 (6 bases). The CDR3 is made up of 13 amino acids. V lost 5 bases to trimming and J lost 9 bases, with 16 bases between them. Per germline, CDR1 MNHEY and CDR2 SVGAGI. The CDR3 here is CASSQAGGTSYTF. The CDR3 DNA is TGTGCCAGCAGTCAGGCGGGGGGGACAAGCTACACCTTC.

In the case of this clonotype: Sequence at one end of the junction differs from germline and may be a read error. The chain employs TRBV7-2 and TRBJ2-4; 7 bases match TRBD1. The CDR3 extends over 14 amino acids. Looked up from germline, CDR1 is SGHTA and CDR2 is FQGNSA. The CDR3 here is CASRAGGAKNIQYF. In nucleotides, the CDR3 is TGTGCCAGCAGGGCAGGGGGAGCCAAAAACATTCAGTACTTT. Filled out from reference TRBV7-2 and TRBJ2-4, the complete variable domain reads GAGVSQSPSNKVTEKGKDVELRCDPISGHTALYWYRQSLGQGLEFLIYFQGNSAPDKSGLPSDRFSAERTGGSVSTLTIQRTQQEDSAVYLCASRAGGAKNIQYFGAGTRLSVL.

This clonotype was seen repeatedly, ten times or more. The V call is TRBV5-1, the J call TRBJ2-3, with 12 bases that match TRBD2. Germline trimming cut 4 bases from V and 3 bases from J; bases unmatched to any gene: 6. The CDR3 is made up of 16 amino acids. Germline values: CDR1 SGHRS, CDR2 YFSETQ. The CDR3 nucleotides are TGCGCCAGCAGCCCGACTAGCGGGGGAGGTACAGATACGCAGTATTTT. Protein: CASSPTSGGGTDTQYF. Filled out from reference TRBV5-1 and TRBJ2-3, the complete variable domain reads KAGVTQTPRYLIKTRGQQVTLSCSPISGHRSVSWYQQTPGQGLQFLFEYFSETQRNKGNFPGRFSGRQFSNSRSEMNVSTLELGDSALYLCASSPTSGGGTDTQYFGPGTRLTVL.

This clonotype was detected ten times or more. J is TRBJ2-7 and V is TRBV4-1; maybe TRBD2 (6 bases). V was cut by 3 bases and J by 2 bases, with 11 bases left in between. Germline V lookup: CDR1 MGHRA, CDR2 YSYEKL. This CDR3 spans 14 amino acids. The CDR3 coding sequence is TGCGCCAGCAGCCACCGGGACTCCGCCTACGAGCAGTACTTC. Its translation: CASSHRDSAYEQYF.

Regarding this clonotype: A much bigger clone sits one base away, suggesting this may be a read error. CDR3: CSARSRDQVYEQYF. The CDR3 DNA reads as TGCAGTGCTAGATCCCGGGACCAGGTATATGAGCAGTACTTC. The chain carries TRBV20-1 and TRBJ2-7; the D gene could be TRBD1 or TRBD2 (5 bases each). V was cut by 2 bases and J by 7 bases, with 18 bases left in between. The germline CDR1 and CDR2 sequences are DFQATT and SNEGSKA (reference sequence). The CDR3 spans 14 residues.